One and the same sample provided the 7 T cell receptor beta chains below, sequenced in a study of OX40 agonist ivuxolimab in advanced cancers. Generated by immunoSEQ multiplex PCR, the TCRdb table keeps only in-frame clones and is missing some. The sample holds over 55,000 clones; roughly 80% are singletons and the top ten take approximately 1.9%. The specimen comprised CD4+ or CD8+ T cells sorted from blood, sampled in a trial of the OX40 agonist ivuxolimab. Receptors were obtained from an adult with an advanced solid tumor such as melanoma, head and neck, liver or kidney cancer.

The rearrangement joins TRBV27 to TRBJ1-5; TRBD1 aligns across 7 bases. Germline CDR1 is MNHEY and CDR2 is SMNVEV (reference sequence). The CDR3 runs to 13 residues. After removal of 2 bases from V and 5 bases from J, the junction contained 0 bases not matched to a gene. The CDR3 is CASSLQGDQPQHF. CDR3 bases: TGTGCCAGCAGTTTACAGGGGGATCAGCCCCAGCATTTT.

The chain carries TRBV19 and TRBJ2-1; TRBD1 matches at 9 bases. Looked up from germline, CDR1 is LNHDA and CDR2 is SQIVND (reference sequence). With V trimmed by 6 bases and J by 10 bases, 16 bases remained unmatched. The CDR3 loop spans 16 amino acids. The CDR3 DNA reads TGTGCCAGTAGCCCTGATGGCGGGACAGGGAGGAGCGAGCAGTTCTTC. This sequence encodes CASSPDGGTGRSEQFF.

This rearrangement joins TRBV30 to TRBJ2-7, with 9 bases that match TRBD2. Trimming cost V 6 bases and J 8 bases; bases outside gene matches: 8. Germline lookup yields CDR1 GTSNPN and CDR2 SVGIG (reference sequence). The length of the CDR3 is 12 residues. The CDR3, as DNA: TGTGCCTGTAGCCCTAGCGGGACAAAGCAGTACTTC. Its protein is CACSPSGTKQYF.

This clone was detected only once. This chain joins TRBV5-4 and TRBJ2-1; D possibly corresponds to TRBD1 (5 bases). Germline CDR1 reads SGHNT; CDR2 reads YYREEE (reference sequence). Trimming cost V 0 bases and J 4 bases, with 14 bases left between them. The CDR3 sequence is 16 residues long. The CDR3 loop is CASSLAPGRGYNEQFF. CDR3 sequence (DNA): TGTGCCAGCAGCTTGGCACCGGGTAGGGGTTACAATGAGCAGTTCTTC. The variable domain in full, with the rest retrieved from reference TRBV5-4 and TRBJ2-1, is ETGVTQSPTHLIKTRGQQVTLRCSSQSGHNTVSWYQQALGQGPQFIFQYYREEENGRGNFPPRFSGLQFPNYSSELNVNALELDDSALYLCASSLAPGRGYNEQFFGPGTRLTVL.

V gene TRBV7-2 combines with J gene TRBJ2-1; 9 bases are shared with TRBD2. The CDR3 runs 15 residues. Germline V CDR1 and CDR2: SGHTA, FQGNSA. V trimming: 3 bases; J trimming: 0 bases; junction bases outside the gene matches: 0. In DNA form, the CDR3 reads TGTGCCAGCAGCTTTAGCGGGAGCTCCTACAATGAGCAGTTCTTC. It codes for CASSFSGSSYNEQFF. Looking up the rest from reference TRBV7-2 and TRBJ2-1 gives the full variable domain: GAGVSQSPSNKVTEKGKDVELRCDPISGHTALYWYRQSLGQGLEFLIYFQGNSAPDKSGLPSDRFSAERTGGSVSTLTIQRTQQEDSAVYLCASSFSGSSYNEQFFGPGTRLTVL.

V usage is TRBV5-1 and J usage is TRBJ2-5; TRBD2 matches at 7 bases. This CDR3 spans 15 amino acids. With V trimmed by 4 bases and J by 4 bases, 10 bases remained unmatched. Germline CDR1 is SGHRS and CDR2 is YFSETQ. As DNA, the CDR3 is TGCGCCAGCAGCCCCTCCGGGGGGTCCGGAGAGACCCAGTACTTC. It encodes CASSPSGGSGETQYF.

The chain employs TRBV27 and TRBJ2-7; D is tentatively TRBD1 or TRBD2 (5 bases each). CDR1 MNHEY and CDR2 SMNVEV come from the germline V gene (reference sequence). The CDR3 is made up of 14 amino acids. With 6 bases removed from V and 0 bases from J, the gap between germline ends came to 12 bases. The CDR3 DNA sequence: TGTGCCAGCAGAGGGACGGGGAGCTCCTACGAGCAGTACTTC. Protein: CASRGTGSSYEQYF.